This T cell receptor (beta chain) is from a study of CD8+ T cells in alopecia areata. Extracted RNA was reverse transcribed, and the resulting cDNA served as sequencing template. Here immunoSEQ multiplex PCR was the method, and the copy in TCRdb shows in-frame clones only, minus some. The repertoire has roughly 60,000 clones, under 60% of them found once; the top ten carry around 21%. The treatment denotes: oral pan-JAK inhibitor, 5-10 mg twice daily. In germline, CDR1 is MNHEY, CDR2 SMNVEV (reference sequence). CDR3 length: 14 residues. V dropped 3 bases and J dropped 5 bases, with 13 bases sitting between them.

The source was CD8+ T cells sorted from blood, collected at roughly week 36, from a patient treated with tofacitinib. This sequence joins TRBV27 and TRBJ2-5, with a tentative D call TRBD2 (5 bases). This receptor was taken from a human donor with alopecia areata. The CDR3 nucleotides are TGTGCCAGCAGTTTCGGGGTGGCCTCGGAGACCCAGTACTTC. Its translation is CASSFGVASETQYF.